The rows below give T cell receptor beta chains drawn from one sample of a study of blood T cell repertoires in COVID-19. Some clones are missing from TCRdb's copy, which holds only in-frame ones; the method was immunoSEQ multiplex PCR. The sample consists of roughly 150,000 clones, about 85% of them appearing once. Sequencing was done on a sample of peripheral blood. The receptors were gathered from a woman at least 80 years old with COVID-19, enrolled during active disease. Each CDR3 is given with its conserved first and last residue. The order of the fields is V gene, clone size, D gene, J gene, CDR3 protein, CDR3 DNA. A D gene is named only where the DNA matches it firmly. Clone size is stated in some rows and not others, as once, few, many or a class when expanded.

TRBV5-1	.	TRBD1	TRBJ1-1	CASSPDRLEAFF	TGCGCCAGCAGCCCGGACAGGCTTGAAGCTTTCTTT
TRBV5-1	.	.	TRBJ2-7	CASSLGASVGGKGRSVNEQYF	TGCGCCAGCAGCTTGGGGGCTTCGGTGGGAGGAAAAGGGAGGAGCGTCAACGAGCAGTACTTC
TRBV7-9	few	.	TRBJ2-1	CASSLSSSYNEQFF	TGTGCCAGCAGCTTATCCAGCTCCTACAATGAGCAGTTCTTC
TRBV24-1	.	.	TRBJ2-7	CATSYSVTYEQYF	TGTGCCACCAGTTACTCCGTAACCTACGAGCAGTACTTC
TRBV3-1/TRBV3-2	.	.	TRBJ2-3	CASRFSDTQYF	TGTGCCAGCAGGTTCTCAGATACGCAGTATTTT
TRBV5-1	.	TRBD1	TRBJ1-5	CASSPGQGAHQPQHF	TGCGCCAGCAGTCCGGGACAGGGGGCCCATCAGCCCCAGCATTTT
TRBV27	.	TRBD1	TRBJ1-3	CASSPRRGLENTIYF	TGTGCCAGCAGTCCTAGAAGGGGGCTAGAAAACACCATATATTTT
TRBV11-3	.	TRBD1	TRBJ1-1	CASSLEGGASSEAFF	TGTGCCAGCAGCTTGGAAGGGGGCGCGTCGTCTGAAGCTTTCTTT
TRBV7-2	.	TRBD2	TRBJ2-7	CASSQTSGNYEQYF	TGTGCCAGCAGCCAGACTAGCGGGAACTACGAGCAGTACTTC
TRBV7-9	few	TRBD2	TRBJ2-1	CASSLGSGLVHNEQFF	TGTGCCAGCAGCTTAGGGTCGGGACTAGTCCACAATGAGCAGTTCTTC
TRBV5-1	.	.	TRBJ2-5	CASSWGEGSTRETQYF	TGCGCCAGCAGCTGGGGGGAAGGATCCACGAGGGAGACCCAGTACTTC
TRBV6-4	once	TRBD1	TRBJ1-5	CASSGQGHQPQHF	TGTGCCAGCAGTGGACAGGGGCATCAGCCCCAGCATTTT
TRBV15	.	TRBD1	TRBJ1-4	CATRDREGIENEKLFF	TGTGCCACGAGGGACAGGGAAGGTATAGAGAATGAAAAACTGTTTTTT
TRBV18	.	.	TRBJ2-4	CASSPAGQNIQYF	TGTGCCAGCTCACCGGCCGGACAGAACATTCAGTACTTC
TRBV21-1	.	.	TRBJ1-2	CASSPCGQGRTEGGYTF	TGTGCCAGCAGCCCTTGCGGACAGGGGAGGACCGAGGGAGGCTACACCTTC
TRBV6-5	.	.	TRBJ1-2	CASSHEGPGGGGYTF	TGTGCCAGCAGCCACGAGGGACCGGGAGGAGGGGGCTACACCTTC
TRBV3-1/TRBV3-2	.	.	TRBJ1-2	CASSPDYGYGYTF	TGTGCCAGCAGCCCCGACTACGGTTATGGCTACACCTTC
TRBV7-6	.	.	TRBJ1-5	CASSLQNNQPQHF	TGTGCCAGCAGCTTGCAGAACAATCAGCCCCAGCATTTT
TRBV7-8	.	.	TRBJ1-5	CASSLSGGVGQPQHF	TGTGCCAGCAGCTTGTCGGGGGGAGTGGGTCAGCCCCAGCATTTT
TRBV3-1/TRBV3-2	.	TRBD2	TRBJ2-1	CASSQTGGDEQFF	TGTGCCAGCAGCCAGACGGGAGGGGATGAGCAGTTCTTC
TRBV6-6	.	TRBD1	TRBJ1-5	CASTRGQGVQPQHF	TGTGCCAGCACCCGAGGACAGGGGGTTCAGCCCCAGCATTTT
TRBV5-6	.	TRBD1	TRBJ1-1	CASSTGQGRTEAFF	TGTGCCAGCAGCACAGGACAGGGGAGGACTGAAGCTTTCTTT
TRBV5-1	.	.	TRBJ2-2	CASRGGDTGELFF	TGCGCCTCTCGAGGGGGGGACACCGGGGAGCTGTTTTTT
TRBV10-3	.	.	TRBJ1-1	CAIRGDLGGTEAFF	TGTGCCATCCGGGGGGACTTAGGGGGCACTGAAGCTTTCTTT
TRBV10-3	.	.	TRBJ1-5	CAISERSQPSNQPQHF	TGTGCCATCAGTGAGAGGAGTCAGCCTAGCAATCAGCCCCAGCATTTT
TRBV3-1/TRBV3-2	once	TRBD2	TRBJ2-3	CASSQEGTSGSAQYF	TGTGCCAGCAGCCAAGAAGGGACTAGCGGGAGCGCGCAGTATTTT
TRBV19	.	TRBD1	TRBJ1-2	CASSMGTVFYGYTF	TGTGCCAGTAGTATGGGGACAGTCTTCTATGGCTACACCTTC
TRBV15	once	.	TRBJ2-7	CATSRAGVYEQYF	TGTGCCACCAGCAGGGCAGGGGTTTACGAGCAGTACTTC
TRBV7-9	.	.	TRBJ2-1	CASLPPSPGSYNEQFF	TGTGCCAGCCTCCCTCCAAGCCCGGGATCATACAATGAGCAGTTCTTC
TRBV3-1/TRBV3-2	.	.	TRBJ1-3	CASTSVPLTGNTIYF	TGTGCCAGCACCTCAGTTCCCTTAACCGGGAACACCATATATTTT
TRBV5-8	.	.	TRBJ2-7	CASSFRDFLYEQYF	TGTGCCAGCAGCTTCCGGGACTTTCTCTACGAGCAGTACTTC
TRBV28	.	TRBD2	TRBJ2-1	CASSLLAGSGNNEQFF	TGTGCCAGCAGTCTACTAGCGGGAAGCGGAAACAATGAGCAGTTCTTC
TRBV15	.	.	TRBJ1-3	CATNPTFDRFSGNTIYF	TGTGCCACCAACCCGACATTCGACAGATTCTCTGGAAACACCATATATTTT
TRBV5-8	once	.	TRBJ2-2	CASNTLTGRAATGELFF	TGTGCCAGCAACACCCTCACGGGCAGGGCCGCCACCGGGGAGCTGTTTTTT
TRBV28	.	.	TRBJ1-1	CASRLRWDTEAFF	TGTGCCAGCAGACTACGGTGGGACACTGAAGCTTTCTTT
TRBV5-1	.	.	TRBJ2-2	CASSPVGPEELFF	TGCGCCAGCAGCCCGGTGGGGCCCGAGGAGCTGTTTTTT
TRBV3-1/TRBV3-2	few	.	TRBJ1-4	CASSQDQGMGEKLFF	TGTGCCAGCAGCCAAGATCAGGGGATGGGGGAAAAACTGTTTTTT
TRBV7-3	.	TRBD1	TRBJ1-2	CASSSLGEGAEGYTF	TGTGCCAGCAGCTCCCTAGGTGAGGGGGCGGAAGGCTACACCTTC
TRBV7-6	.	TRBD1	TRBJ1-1	CASSRGDRGRTEAFF	TGTGCCAGCAGCAGAGGGGACAGGGGGCGTACTGAAGCTTTCTTT
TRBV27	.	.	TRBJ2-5	CASGWRTQYF	TGTGCCAGCGGATGGAGGACCCAGTACTTC
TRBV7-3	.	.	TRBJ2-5	CASSSSGGETQYF	TGTGCCAGCAGCTCCTCAGGAGGGGAGACCCAGTACTTC
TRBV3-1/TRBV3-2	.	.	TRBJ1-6	CASSADSSPLHF	TGTGCCAGCAGCGCGGACAGCTCACCCCTCCACTTT
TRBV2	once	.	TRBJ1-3	CASSGGVSSGNTIYF	TGTGCCAGCAGTGGGGGAGTCTCCTCTGGAAACACCATATATTTT
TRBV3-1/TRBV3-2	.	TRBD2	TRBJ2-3	CASLPRGEGLAAVSSTDTQYF	TGTGCCAGCTTACCAAGGGGTGAGGGACTAGCGGCCGTCTCTAGCACAGATACGCAGTATTTT
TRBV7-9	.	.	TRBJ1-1	CASSLRGRGAGTEAFF	TGTGCCAGCAGCCTTAGAGGGCGGGGGGCCGGCACTGAAGCTTTCTTT
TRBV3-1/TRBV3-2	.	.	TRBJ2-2	CASSPTRVPNTGELFF	TGTGCCAGCAGCCCGACTCGAGTACCCAACACCGGGGAGCTGTTTTTT
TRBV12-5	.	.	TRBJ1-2	CASGLAGVNYGYTF	TGTGCTAGTGGTTTGGCAGGGGTGAACTATGGCTACACCTTC
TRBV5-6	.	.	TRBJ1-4	CASSLAPGVNEKLFF	TGTGCCAGCAGCTTGGCCCCGGGTGTTAATGAAAAACTGTTTTTT